This TCR beta chain was profiled in a study of blood T cell repertoires in COVID-19. Measured with immunoSEQ multiplex PCR; TCRdb has only the in-frame clones, and not every one. This repertoire shows about 250,000 clones, roughly 85% found once; its top ten account for over 7.5%. The CDR3 is 18 residues long. The junction had 11 bases not matched to a gene; V was cut back by 3 bases and J by 2 bases. CDR1 is LGHDT, CDR2 YNNKEL, per germline (reference sequence). The specimen was PBMCs or T cells enriched from blood (not recorded which). The sequence came from a woman between 50 and 59 years old with acute COVID-19. V and J are TRBV3-1 (or the pseudogene TRBV3-2) and TRBJ2-1; 9 nucleotides agree with TRBD2. The CDR3: CASSHHSRLAEPYNEQFF. In DNA, the CDR3 is TGTGCCAGCAGCCATCACTCCCGACTAGCGGAGCCCTACAATGAGCAGTTCTTC.